The clone carrying this TCR beta chain has ten or more counts. Between the trimmed V and J ends, which lost 5 bases and 2 bases, there was a span of 7 bases. The CDR3 contains 12 residues. Germline assignment: CDR1 SGHRS and CDR2 YFSETQ. The time point denotes: longitudinal time-point 1 (baseline). With 10-nucleotide random UMIs included, cDNA was synthesized by 5'RACE. In TCRdb, the 5' RACE reads were re-called with MiXCR into one record per CDR3 protein. Among tens of thousands of distinct CDR3 sequences listed, about 10% were seen once. This entry comes from a study of neurological immune-mediated disorders.

This chain joins TRBV5-1 and TRBJ1-2; D remains ambiguous. This TCR was sampled from a male donor with HTLV-1-associated myelopathy (HAM/TSP). Sequenced: PBMCs. The CDR3 reads CASRRENYGYTF. The CDR3 nucleotides are TGCGCCAGCAGGCGGGAGAACTATGGCTACACCTTC. The complete variable domain, with remaining parts taken from reference TRBV5-1 and TRBJ1-2, reads KAGVTQTPRYLIKTRGQQVTLSCSPISGHRSVSWYQQTPGQGLQFLFEYFSETQRNKGNFPGRFSGRQFSNSRSEMNVSTLELGDSALYLCASRRENYGYTFGSGTRLTVV.